The 26 T cell receptor beta chains in this list originate from one sample, sequenced in a study of human T cells and chemical hapten exposure. Time point indicated: pre-sensitization, week 0. The treatment is: therapeutic diphenylcyclopropenone sensitization with weekly scalp DPC. TCRdb re-called the RACE reads with MiXCR, one entry per CDR3 protein. Counted here are roughly 380,000 distinct CDR3 sequences, 4.5% to 5.5% occurring once; the ten biggest clones make up 2% to 3%. The source was whole blood, collected in connection with sensitization to the hapten diphenylcyclopropenone (DPC). The receptors here all came from a woman aged 45 to 65 with alopecia areata. Some clones in this sample may be carry-over from other donors' samples.

The CDR3 loop is CASSVDEQFF. The CDR3 DNA reads as TGTGCCAGCAGCGTGGATGAGCAGTTCTTC. The genes are TRBV9 and TRBJ2-1; D gene ambiguous. The V end lost 2 bases, the J end lost 8 bases, and 2 bases lay between the germline ends. CDR1 is SGDLS, CDR2 YYNGEE, per germline. CDR3 length: 10 amino acids.

The chain combines TRBV9 with TRBJ1-2; TRBD1 is a possible D gene (5 bases). Germline CDR1 reads SGDLS; CDR2 reads YYNGEE. This CDR3 has 15 residues. Trimming pared 0 bases from V and 2 bases from J, leaving 11 bases between. The CDR3 protein is CASSVGSRENYGYTF. As DNA, the CDR3 is TGTGCCAGCAGCGTAGGAAGCAGGGAAAACTATGGCTACACCTTC.

This clonotype was picked up a small number of times. The genes are TRBV7-4 and TRBJ2-5; TRBD1 is a possible D gene (7 bases). V shed 7 bases and J shed 6 bases, with 15 bases lying between them. Germline V CDR1 and CDR2: SGHVT, SQSDAQ. The length of the CDR3 is 13 residues. This CDR3 reads CASIQGGQKTQYF. Written as DNA, the CDR3 is TGTGCCAGCATTCAGGGGGGACAGAAGACCCAGTACTTC.

The rearrangement joins TRBV6-1 to TRBJ2-1, with 7 bases that match TRBD2. After removal of 4 bases from V and 4 bases from J, the junction contained 7 bases not matched to a gene. CDR1 MNHNS and CDR2 SASEGT come from the germline V gene. The CDR3 has 15 amino acids. CDR3 residues: CASSVDGGTYNEQFF. CDR3 DNA: TGTGCCAGCAGTGTTGACGGGGGGACTTACAATGAGCAGTTCTTC.

This clonotype was seen repeatedly, ten times or more. This chain links TRBV6-1 with TRBJ2-1; 10 bases align to TRBD2. The germline CDR1 and CDR2 sequences are MNHNS and SASEGT. The ends lost 6 bases at V and 4 bases at J; junction bases unmatched: 9. The CDR3 spans 16 residues. Written as DNA, the CDR3 is TGTGCCAGCAGGGGCCGAGCGGGGGGGCCGTACAATGAGCAGTTCTTC. This translates into CASRGRAGGPYNEQFF.

The chain couples TRBV6-5 to TRBJ2-7; 7 bases fit TRBD2. Germline lookup yields CDR1 MNHEY and CDR2 SVGAGI. V lost 4 bases to trimming and J lost 4 bases; unmatched junction nucleotides: 7. CDR3 length: 14 amino acids. CDR3 sequence reads: CASSFGGDPYEQYF. CDR3 DNA: TGTGCCAGCAGTTTTGGGGGGGACCCATACGAGCAGTACTTC.

This clonotype was counted between two and nine times. In DNA, the CDR3 is TGTGCCAGCAGCCCAGGGGTTGTCGATGAAAAACTGTTTTTT. It yields the protein CASSPGVVDEKLFF. The V and J genes are TRBV12-3 or TRBV12-4 and TRBJ1-4; D perhaps matches TRBD1 (6 bases). Trimming shortened V by 6 bases and J by 6 bases, and 14 bases separated the two germline ends. The CDR3 is 14 amino acids.

This clonotype has just a few counts. This chain connects TRBV2 to TRBJ2-7, with TRBD2 matching 10 bases. V lost 6 bases and J lost 6; bases outside the gene matches: 11. The CDR3 sequence is 15 residues long. The germline gives CDR1 SNHLY, CDR2 FYNNEI. In nucleotides, the CDR3 is TGTGCCAGCAGCCCTAGCGGGGGCCGACCACGCGAGCAGTACTTC. Amino acids: CASSPSGGRPREQYF.

This clonotype was detected only a few times. The gene calls are TRBV28 and TRBJ1-4; TRBD1 matches 11 bases. The V segment lost 5 bases and the J segment 0 bases; nucleotides outside the gene matches: 5. Germline V gene sequence: CDR1 MDHEN, CDR2 SYDVKM. This CDR3 is built from 17 residues. The CDR3 nucleotides read TGTGCCAGCAGTCCGGGACAGGGGGTGGCAACTAATGAAAAACTGTTTTTT. Translating gives CASSPGQGVATNEKLFF.

This chain uses TRBV20-1 with TRBJ1-1, with D possibly matching TRBD1 (6 bases). The CDR3 covers 14 residues. V lost 7 bases to trimming and J lost 1 base, with 16 bases between them. CDR1 and CDR2 from the germline V gene are DFQATT and SNEGSKA (reference sequence). Here the CDR3 reads CSVNFGQWNTEAFF. CDR3 DNA sequence: TGCAGTGTTAATTTCGGACAGTGGAACACTGAAGCTTTCTTT.

A few counts support this clonotype. The chain joins TRBV7-2 to TRBJ1-3; TRBD1 agrees at 9 bases. Germline V CDR1 and CDR2: SGHTA, FQGNSA. Trimming took 5 bases from V and 0 from J; bases not matched to a gene: 5. This CDR3 has 16 amino acids. CDR3 coding DNA: TGTGCCAGCAGCATACAGACAGGGGGCTCTGGAAACACCATATATTTT. As protein: CASSIQTGGSGNTIYF.

This clonotype appeared many times. The chain uses TRBV7-2 and TRBJ2-1, with 8 bases identical to TRBD1. Germline-derived CDR1 and CDR2 are SGHTA and FQGNSA. The CDR3 totals 15 residues. V lost 4 bases, J lost 3 bases, and 5 bases stayed unmatched. The DNA for the CDR3 is TGTGCCAGCAGCTCCAGGACAGGGATCTACAATGAGCAGTTCTTC. Translation: CASSSRTGIYNEQFF.

This clonotype was counted many times. The V and J genes are TRBV2 and TRBJ1-1; no reliable D call. The CDR3 has 13 residues. The V end lost 4 bases, the J end lost 0 bases, and 6 bases lay between the germline ends. Per the germline V gene, CDR1 is SNHLY and CDR2 is FYNNEI. The CDR3 loop reads CASSGEVNTEAFF. CDR3 bases: TGTGCCAGCAGTGGGGAGGTGAACACTGAAGCTTTCTTT.

A few counts support this clonotype. CDR3 DNA: TGCAGCGTTGAAAATGGGGCTACAGATACGCAGTATTTT. It yields the protein CSVENGATDTQYF. The chain couples TRBV29-1 to TRBJ2-3, with TRBD1 as a possible D gene (5 bases). Germline V gene data show CDR1 as SQVTM and CDR2 as ANQGSEA. V gave up 2 bases and J gave up 3 bases, with 9 bases separating them. There are 13 residues in the CDR3.

This clonotype has a handful of counts. V gene TRBV20-1 combines with J gene TRBJ1-1, with D unresolved. This CDR3 comprises 12 residues. Trimming pared 2 bases from V and 3 bases from J, leaving 7 bases between. Germline values: CDR1 DFQATT, CDR2 SNEGSKA (reference sequence). The CDR3 bases are TGCAGTGCTAGATCGGCAGACACTGAAGCTTTCTTT. Translation gives CSARSADTEAFF.

This clonotype was seen ten or more times. This sequence joins TRBV12-3 or TRBV12-4 and TRBJ2-3; D gene ambiguous. Trimming took off 1 base at V and 4 bases at J, with 6 bases between the two ends. The CDR3 sequence is 13 residues long. The CDR3 region is CASSLGAPDTQYF. The CDR3, as DNA: TGTGCCAGCAGTTTAGGTGCCCCAGATACGCAGTATTTT.

In this sample, this clonotype turned up a few times. The V gene is TRBV5-6, the J gene TRBJ1-1; D is unclear. Germline V gene data show CDR1 as SGHDT and CDR2 as YYEEEE. The CDR3 totals 14 residues. V lost 0 bases, J lost 1 base, and 7 bases lay in between. The CDR3 DNA sequence: TGTGCCAGCAGCTTGGCGGCAGGGAACACTGAAGCTTTCTTT. This codes for CASSLAAGNTEAFF.

V is TRBV20-1 and J is TRBJ2-7, with 12 bases that match TRBD2. V lost 2 bases and J lost 5; bases outside the gene matches: 1. The CDR3 extends over 13 amino acids. Germline assignment: CDR1 DFQATT and CDR2 SNEGSKA (reference sequence). The CDR3 loop is CSARRLAGDEQYF. CDR3 in DNA: TGCAGTGCTAGACGACTAGCGGGAGACGAGCAGTACTTC.

This clonotype was found a few times. This sequence joins TRBV2 and TRBJ2-1, with D possibly matching TRBD1 (8 bases). The V gene lost 6 bases and the J gene lost 7 bases, with 16 bases spanning the gap. The CDR3 has 14 amino acids. Per germline, CDR1 SNHLY and CDR2 FYNNEI. The CDR3 DNA reads TGTGCCAGCAGCCCGAACAGGGGGGGGAATGAGCAGTTCTTC. As protein: CASSPNRGGNEQFF.

This clonotype showed up just a few times. The chain combines TRBV28 with TRBJ2-1; 9 bases are a match to TRBD2. Germline V gene data show CDR1 as MDHEN and CDR2 as SYDVKM. CDR3 size: 16 residues. The J segment lost 13 bases and the V segment lost 5 bases, leaving 18 bases of the junction unmatched. The chain's CDR3 is CASSQPKAGGPLPQFF. For the CDR3, the DNA is TGTGCCAGCAGTCAGCCAAAGGCGGGAGGGCCCCTCCCCCAGTTCTTC.

In its sample, this clonotype was seen many times. The V and J genes are TRBV24-1 and TRBJ2-3; D is uncertain. The CDR3 is made up of 15 amino acids. V dropped 4 bases and J dropped 0 bases, with 10 bases sitting between them. The germline CDR1 and CDR2 sequences are KGHDR and SFDVKD. The CDR3 DNA reads TGTGCCACCAGTGAAGAGACGGTTAGCACAGATACGCAGTATTTT. This encodes CATSEETVSTDTQYF.

This clonotype has more than one count but fewer than ten. This chain connects TRBV4-2 to TRBJ2-5, with a weak D call TRBD2 (6 bases). The CDR3 sequence is 15 residues long. Germline lookup yields CDR1 LGHNA and CDR2 YNFKEQ. V gave up 3 bases and J gave up 2 bases, with 13 bases separating them. The CDR3 here is CASSQTAGTQETQYF. CDR3 coding DNA: TGTGCCAGCAGCCAGACAGCGGGTACACAAGAGACCCAGTACTTC.

In its sample, this clonotype was seen many times. The rearrangement uses TRBV5-4 and TRBJ2-3; no clear D. CDR3 length: 15 residues. The germline V gene encodes CDR1 SGHNT and CDR2 YYREEE (reference sequence). Trimming removed 4 bases from V and 2 bases from J, with 14 bases in between. CDR3 DNA sequence: TGTGCCAGCAGCGATCGTAGGGCCATCACAGATACGCAGTATTTT. Encoded protein: CASSDRRAITDTQYF.

In this sample, this clonotype turned up many times. The chain joins TRBV7-9 to TRBJ1-1; a weak D match, TRBD1 (5 bases). Germline V gives CDR1 SEHNR, CDR2 FQNEAQ (reference sequence). CDR3 size: 12 residues. V gave up 6 bases and J gave up 4 bases, with 9 bases separating them. The CDR3 is CASSRGLTEAFF. The CDR3 DNA reads as TGTGCCAGCAGTCGGGGACTCACTGAAGCTTTCTTT.

A few counts support this clonotype. The chain has TRBV12-3 or TRBV12-4 and TRBJ2-7; D gene unclear. The germline V and J ends were trimmed by 6 bases and 1 base, with 13 bases remaining between them. This CDR3 contains 14 residues. The CDR3 here is CASRRDWSSYEQYF. CDR3 bases: TGTGCCAGCAGACGTGACTGGTCTTCCTACGAGCAGTACTTC.

This clonotype has more than one count but fewer than ten. The chain recombines TRBV29-1 with TRBJ2-1; 7 bases match TRBD2. The CDR3 has 14 residues. CDR1 and CDR2 (germline): SQVTM, ANQGSEA. J gave up 5 bases and V 6 bases, and 10 bases lay outside the gene matches. The CDR3: CSVGGLALNNEQFF. Written as DNA, the CDR3 is TGCAGCGTGGGGGGGTTAGCATTGAACAATGAGCAGTTCTTC.